This is a list of T cell receptor beta chains from one sample in a study of T cells expressing NK-cell markers. Reanalyzing the 5' RACE reads, TCRdb keeps one entry per CDR3 protein, without DNA. The sample shows about 150,000 distinct CDR3 sequences, and roughly a third sits with its ten largest clones. The sample taken for sequencing was blood T cells: a sorted CD56 or NKG2C T cell subset, CD4+ or CD8+ T cells, or bulk PBMC T cells (not recorded which). Receptor source: a woman between 45 and 60 years old in good health. Each CDR3 is given with its conserved first and last residue. Each record gives: J gene, clone size, V gene, CDR3 protein. A row's size may be missing; if present it is once, few, many or a size class.

>TRBJ2-3|.|TRBV6-1
CASSEFRTDTQYF
>TRBJ2-2|.|TRBV3-1
CASGALNTGELFF
>TRBJ2-7|.|TRBV11-2
CASSVDGMSYEQYF
>TRBJ2-3|.|TRBV11-3
CASSQPQPDPNTQYF
>TRBJ2-7|.|TRBV7-8
CASSSGTHYEQYF
>TRBJ1-2|.|TRBV11-2
CASSLGPGGYGYTF
>TRBJ2-5|.|TRBV9
CASSVARTGWETQYF
>TRBJ2-1|.|TRBV27
CASGHRGPSNEQFF
>TRBJ2-1|.|TRBV27
CASSLLADPSNEQFF
>TRBJ1-2|.|TRBV5-1
CASSPLGDGYTF
>TRBJ2-7|.|TRBV2
CASEGSTYEQYF
>TRBJ2-7|.|TRBV7-9
CASSYGQAIEQYF
>TRBJ2-7|.|TRBV4-1
CASSQEIVGTYEQYF
>TRBJ2-1|medium-sized|TRBV10-3
CAITGTSNNEQFF
>TRBJ1-1|.|TRBV11-2
CASSLSPVYMNTEAFF
>TRBJ2-7|.|TRBV5-1
CASSMGASGGAYEQYF
>TRBJ2-3|.|TRBV20-1
CSARRGPESDTQYF
>TRBJ2-7|.|TRBV29-1
CSVVKPTGAYEQYF
>TRBJ1-4|.|TRBV5-6
CASEYNEKLFF
>TRBJ1-1|.|TRBV10-2
CASSETPSTEAFF
>TRBJ2-3|.|TRBV7-8
CASSHPGLAGTSTDTQYF
>TRBJ2-7|.|TRBV29-1
CSVEDQDRVGTYEQYF
>TRBJ2-1|.|TRBV29-1
CSVFLSSYNEQFF